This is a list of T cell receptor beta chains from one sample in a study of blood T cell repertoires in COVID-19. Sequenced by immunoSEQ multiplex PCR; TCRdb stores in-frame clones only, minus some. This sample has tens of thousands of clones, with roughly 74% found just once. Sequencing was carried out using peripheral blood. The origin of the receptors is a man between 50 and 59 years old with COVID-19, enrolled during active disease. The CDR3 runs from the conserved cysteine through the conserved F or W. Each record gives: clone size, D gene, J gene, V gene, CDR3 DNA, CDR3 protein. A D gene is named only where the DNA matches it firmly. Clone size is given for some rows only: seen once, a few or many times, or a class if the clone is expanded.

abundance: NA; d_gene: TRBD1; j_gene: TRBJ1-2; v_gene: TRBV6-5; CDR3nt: TGTGCCAGCAGGGACTCCGGGACAGATTATCGGGGCTACACCTTC; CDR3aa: CASRDSGTDYRGYTF
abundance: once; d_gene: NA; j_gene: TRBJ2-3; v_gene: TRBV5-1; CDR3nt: TGCGCCAGCAGCTTGCAGACTAGCACAGATACGCAGTATTTT; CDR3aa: CASSLQTSTDTQYF
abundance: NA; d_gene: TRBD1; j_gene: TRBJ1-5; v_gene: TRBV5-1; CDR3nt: TGCGCCAGCAGCTTGACAGGGGAAGGGGTCCAGCCCCAGCATTTT; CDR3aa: CASSLTGEGVQPQHF
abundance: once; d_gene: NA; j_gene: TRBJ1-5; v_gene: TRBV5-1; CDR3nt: TGCGCCAGCAGCCTTCAGGGGATTCGAGGTCAGCCCCAGCATTTT; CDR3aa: CASSLQGIRGQPQHF
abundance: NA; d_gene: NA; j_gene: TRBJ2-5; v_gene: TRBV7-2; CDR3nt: TGTGCCAGCAGCTTATATGGGACACCACCGACCCAGTACTTC; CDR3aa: CASSLYGTPPTQYF
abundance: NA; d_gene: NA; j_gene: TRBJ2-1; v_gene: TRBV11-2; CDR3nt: TGTGCCAGCAGCTTGGGAGACGAGGCTAGCTCCTACAATGAGCAGTTCTTC; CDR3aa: CASSLGDEASSYNEQFF
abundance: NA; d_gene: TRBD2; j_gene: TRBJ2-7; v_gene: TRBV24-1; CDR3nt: TGTGCCACCAGTGATTATCGCGGGGGGGAGCAGTACTTC; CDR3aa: CATSDYRGGEQYF
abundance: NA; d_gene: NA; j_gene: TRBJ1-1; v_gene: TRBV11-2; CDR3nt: TGTGCCAGCAGCTCAGGATGGAAAGACGGAGCTTTCTTT; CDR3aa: CASSSGWKDGAFF
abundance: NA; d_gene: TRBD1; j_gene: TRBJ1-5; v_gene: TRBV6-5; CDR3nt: TGTGCCAGCCAAACTCGGGACAGAGATCAGCCCCAGCATTTT; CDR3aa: CASQTRDRDQPQHF
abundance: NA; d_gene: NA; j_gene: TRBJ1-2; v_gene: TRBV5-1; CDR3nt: TGCGCCAGCAGTCATAGCGTTAACTATGGCTACACCTTC; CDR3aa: CASSHSVNYGYTF
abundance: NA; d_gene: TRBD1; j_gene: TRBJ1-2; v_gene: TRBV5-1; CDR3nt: TGCGCCAGCAGCCTAAGGACAGGGGATTGGAGCTATGGCTACACCTTC; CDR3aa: CASSLRTGDWSYGYTF
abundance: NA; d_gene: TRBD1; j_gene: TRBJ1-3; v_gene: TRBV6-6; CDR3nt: TGTGCCAGCAGTCTGGACAGGGGTAAAGGAAACACCATATATTTT; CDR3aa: CASSLDRGKGNTIYF
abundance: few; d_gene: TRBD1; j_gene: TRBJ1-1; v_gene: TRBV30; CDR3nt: TGTGCCTGGAGTAGGAGGGGGCCTTTAGACACTGAAGCTTTCTTT; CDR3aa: CAWSRRGPLDTEAFF
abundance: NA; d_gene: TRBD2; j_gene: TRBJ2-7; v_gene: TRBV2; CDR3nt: TGTGCCAGCACTAGCGGGAGGCTCTCCTACGAGCAGTACTTC; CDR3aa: CASTSGRLSYEQYF
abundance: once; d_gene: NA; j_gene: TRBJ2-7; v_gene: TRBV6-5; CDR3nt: TGTGCCAGCAGTTACCTTCCCACCAGTCCACCCTACGAGCAGTACTTC; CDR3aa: CASSYLPTSPPYEQYF